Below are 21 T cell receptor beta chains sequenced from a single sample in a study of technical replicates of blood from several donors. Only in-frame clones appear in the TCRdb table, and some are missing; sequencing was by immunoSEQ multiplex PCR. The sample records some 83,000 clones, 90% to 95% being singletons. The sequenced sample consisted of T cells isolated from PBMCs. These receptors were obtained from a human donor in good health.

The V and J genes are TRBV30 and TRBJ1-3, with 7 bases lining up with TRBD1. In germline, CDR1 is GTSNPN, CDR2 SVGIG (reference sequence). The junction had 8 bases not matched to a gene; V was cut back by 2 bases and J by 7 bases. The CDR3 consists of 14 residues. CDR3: CAWSSNRGWNTIYF. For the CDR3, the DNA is TGTGCCTGGAGTTCAAACAGGGGATGGAACACCATATATTTT.

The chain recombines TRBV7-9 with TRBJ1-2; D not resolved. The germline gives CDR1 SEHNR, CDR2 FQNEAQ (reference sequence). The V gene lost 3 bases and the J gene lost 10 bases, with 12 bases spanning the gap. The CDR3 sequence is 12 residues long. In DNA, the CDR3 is TGTGCCAGCAGCTTTACCGGGTTTGACTACACCTTC. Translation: CASSFTGFDYTF.

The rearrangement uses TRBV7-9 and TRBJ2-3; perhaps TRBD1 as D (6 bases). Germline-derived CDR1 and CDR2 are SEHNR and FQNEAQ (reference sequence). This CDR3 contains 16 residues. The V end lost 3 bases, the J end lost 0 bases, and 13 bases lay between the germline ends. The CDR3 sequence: CASSLLSGASTDTQYF. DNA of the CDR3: TGTGCCAGCAGCTTGCTATCAGGGGCGAGCACAGATACGCAGTATTTT. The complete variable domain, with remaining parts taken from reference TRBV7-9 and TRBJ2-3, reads DTGVSQNPRHKITKRGQNVTFRCDPISEHNRLYWYRQTLGQGPEFLTYFQNEAQLEKSRLLSDRFSAERPKGSFSTLEIQRTEQGDSAMYLCASSLLSGASTDTQYFGPGTRLTVL.

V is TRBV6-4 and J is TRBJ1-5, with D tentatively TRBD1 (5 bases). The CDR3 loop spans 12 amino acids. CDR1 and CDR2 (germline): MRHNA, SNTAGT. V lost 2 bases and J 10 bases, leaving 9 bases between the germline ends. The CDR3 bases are TGTGCCAGCAGTGACGGGAGGGGACCCCAGCATTTT. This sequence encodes CASSDGRGPQHF.

CDR3 sequence (DNA): TGCGCCAGCAGTTCGACAGCCAGTAATGAAAAACTGTTTTTT. Its protein is CASSSTASNEKLFF. The V and J genes are TRBV5-1 and TRBJ1-4; possibly TRBD1 for D (5 bases). Germline V gene sequence: CDR1 SGHRS, CDR2 YFSETQ. The CDR3 has 14 residues. The ends were cut back, 5 bases at V and 4 bases at J, with 12 bases in the middle.

The CDR3 protein is CASSLQGYANYGYTF. The CDR3 nucleotides are TGCGCCAGCAGCTTACAGGGGTATGCTAACTATGGCTACACCTTC. J is TRBJ1-2 and V is TRBV5-1; 7 bases align to TRBD1. The ends lost 2 bases at V and 0 bases at J; junction bases unmatched: 4. Germline V gene data show CDR1 as SGHRS and CDR2 as YFSETQ. The CDR3 extends over 15 amino acids.

The DNA for the CDR3 is TGTGCCAGCAGTCACCCGGGACAGCTAGTCCCCGAGCAGTACTTC. Translated, it gives CASSHPGQLVPEQYF. The rearrangement uses TRBV6-6 and TRBJ2-7; 7 bases are a match to TRBD1. The CDR3 spans 15 residues. Trimming removed 5 bases from V and 6 bases from J; junction bases left unmatched: 13. Germline-derived CDR1 and CDR2 are MNHNY and SVGAGI (reference sequence).

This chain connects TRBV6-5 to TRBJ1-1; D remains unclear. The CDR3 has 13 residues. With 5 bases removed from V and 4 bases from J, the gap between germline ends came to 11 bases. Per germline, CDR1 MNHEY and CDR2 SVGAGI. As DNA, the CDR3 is TGTGCCAGCAGTGGGGAGGTTCGCACTGAAGCTTTCTTT. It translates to CASSGEVRTEAFF.

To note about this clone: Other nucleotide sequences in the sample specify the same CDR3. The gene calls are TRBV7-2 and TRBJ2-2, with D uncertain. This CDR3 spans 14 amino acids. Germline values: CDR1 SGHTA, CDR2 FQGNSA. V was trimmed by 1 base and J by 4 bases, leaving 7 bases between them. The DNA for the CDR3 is TGTGCCAGCAGCTTAGAGAGGTTCACCGGGGAGCTGTTTTTT. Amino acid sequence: CASSLERFTGELFF.

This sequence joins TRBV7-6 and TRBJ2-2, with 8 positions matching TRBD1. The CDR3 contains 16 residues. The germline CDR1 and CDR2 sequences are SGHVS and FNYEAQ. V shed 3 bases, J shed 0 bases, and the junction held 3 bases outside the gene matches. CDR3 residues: CASSFGQGPNTGELFF. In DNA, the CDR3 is TGTGCCAGCAGCTTTGGACAGGGTCCGAACACCGGGGAGCTGTTTTTT.

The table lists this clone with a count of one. CDR3 protein: CASSPSGATYGYTF. The CDR3 DNA is TGTGCCAGCTCACCATCAGGGGCTACCTATGGCTACACCTTC. The rearrangement joins TRBV18 to TRBJ1-2; tentatively, D is TRBD1 (6 bases). CDR3 length: 14 amino acids. V was pared by 2 bases and J by 4 bases, with 11 bases between. The germline CDR1 and CDR2 sequences are KGHSH and LQKENI.

The CDR3 nucleotides are TGTGCCAGTAGTCCCGGGACAGGGAGCTATGGCTACACCTTC. Encoded protein: CASSPGTGSYGYTF. This chain links TRBV19 with TRBJ1-2; 9 nucleotides align to TRBD1. Germline V gene sequence: CDR1 LNHDA, CDR2 SQIVND (reference sequence). The CDR3 is 14 residues long. J lost 4 bases, V lost 5 bases, and 5 bases had no gene match.

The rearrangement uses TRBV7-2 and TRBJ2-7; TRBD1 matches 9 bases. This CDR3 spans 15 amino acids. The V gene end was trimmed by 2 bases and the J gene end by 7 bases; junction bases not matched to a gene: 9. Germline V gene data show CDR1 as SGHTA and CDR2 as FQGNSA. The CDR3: CASSLRWDRVEEQYF. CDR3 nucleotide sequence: TGTGCCAGCAGCTTACGTTGGGACAGGGTGGAAGAGCAGTACTTC.

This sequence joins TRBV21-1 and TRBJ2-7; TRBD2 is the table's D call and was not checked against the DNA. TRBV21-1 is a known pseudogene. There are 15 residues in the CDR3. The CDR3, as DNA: TGTGCCAGCACCGCTAGCGGAGCGGGTTCCTACGAGCAGTACTTC. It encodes CASTASGAGSYEQYF.

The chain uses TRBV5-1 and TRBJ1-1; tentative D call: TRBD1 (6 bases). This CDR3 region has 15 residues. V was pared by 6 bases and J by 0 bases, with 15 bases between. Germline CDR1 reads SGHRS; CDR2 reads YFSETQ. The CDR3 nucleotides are TGCGCCAGCAAACTTGCTGGACAGATGAACACTGAAGCTTTCTTT. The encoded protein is CASKLAGQMNTEAFF.

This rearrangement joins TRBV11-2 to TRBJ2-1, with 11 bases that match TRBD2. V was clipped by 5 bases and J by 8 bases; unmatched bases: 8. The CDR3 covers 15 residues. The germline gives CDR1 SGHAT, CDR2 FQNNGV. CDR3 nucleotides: TGTGCCAGCAGCCGACTAGCGGGGTCTGGGGATGAGCAGTTCTTC. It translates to CASSRLAGSGDEQFF.

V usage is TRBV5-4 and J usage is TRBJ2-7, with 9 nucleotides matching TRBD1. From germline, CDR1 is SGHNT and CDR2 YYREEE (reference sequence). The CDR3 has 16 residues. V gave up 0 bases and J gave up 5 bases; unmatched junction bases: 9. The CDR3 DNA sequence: TGTGCCAGCAGCTTGGAATCTCGGACAGGGGCCCACGAGCAGTACTTC. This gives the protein CASSLESRTGAHEQYF.

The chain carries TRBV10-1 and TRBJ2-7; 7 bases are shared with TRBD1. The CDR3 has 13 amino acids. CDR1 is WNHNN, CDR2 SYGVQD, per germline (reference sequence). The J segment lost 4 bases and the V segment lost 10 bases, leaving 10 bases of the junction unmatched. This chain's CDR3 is CATSPGQRYEQYF. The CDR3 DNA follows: TGCGCCACTTCACCGGGACAGCGGTACGAGCAGTACTTC.

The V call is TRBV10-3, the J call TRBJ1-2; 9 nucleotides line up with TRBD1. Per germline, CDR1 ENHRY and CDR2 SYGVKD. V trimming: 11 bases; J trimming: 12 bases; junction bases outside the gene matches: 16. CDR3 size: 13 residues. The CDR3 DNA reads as TGTGCCGCTGGATCCGGGACAGGGAGCGGGCACACCTTC. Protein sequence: CAAGSGTGSGHTF.

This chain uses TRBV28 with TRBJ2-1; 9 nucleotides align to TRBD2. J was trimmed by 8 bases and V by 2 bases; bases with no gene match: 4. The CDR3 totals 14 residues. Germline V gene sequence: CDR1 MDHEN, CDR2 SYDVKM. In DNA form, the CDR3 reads TGTGCCAGCAGTTTAAGGGGACTAGCTTATGAGCAGTTCTTC. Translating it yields CASSLRGLAYEQFF.

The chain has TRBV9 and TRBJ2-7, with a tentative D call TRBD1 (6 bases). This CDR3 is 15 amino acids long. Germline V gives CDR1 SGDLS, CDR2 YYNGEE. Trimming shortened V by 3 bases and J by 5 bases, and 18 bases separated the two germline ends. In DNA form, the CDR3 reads TGTGCCAGCAGCGCCCCCCGGGACAATCAAGACGAGCAGTACTTC. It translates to CASSAPRDNQDEQYF.